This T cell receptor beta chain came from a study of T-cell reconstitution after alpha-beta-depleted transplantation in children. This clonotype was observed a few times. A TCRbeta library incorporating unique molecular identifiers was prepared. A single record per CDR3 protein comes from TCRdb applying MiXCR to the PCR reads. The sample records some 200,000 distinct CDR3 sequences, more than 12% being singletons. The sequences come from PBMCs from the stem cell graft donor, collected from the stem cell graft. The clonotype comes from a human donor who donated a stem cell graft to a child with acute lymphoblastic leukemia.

The CDR3 DNA reads as TGTGCCAGCAGTGTAGTGCTAGCGGAACCTAGCACAGATACGCAGTATTTT. Its translation is CASSVVLAEPSTDTQYF. The genes are TRBV2 and TRBJ2-3; 7 nucleotides align to TRBD2. V lost 4 bases, J lost 0 bases, and 10 bases stayed unmatched. The CDR3 consists of 17 residues. Per germline, CDR1 SNHLY and CDR2 FYNNEI.